Listed below are T cell receptor beta chains from one sample, sequenced in a study of beta chain features in type 1 diabetes. Repertoires were generated with immunoSEQ multiplex PCR, while TCRdb's copy carries only in-frame clones and drops some. In the table there are 600,000 or so clones, more than 12% of which are singletons. Sequencing was done on a sample of naive CD4+ T cells from blood. These receptors were taken from a man in his late teens or twenties with type 1 diabetes. Each CDR3 is given with its conserved first and last residue. Fields, in order: V gene, J gene, clone size, D gene, CDR3 protein, CDR3 DNA. A D gene is named only where the DNA matches it firmly. Not all rows give a size; the values are once, few, many and, for expanded clones, a class.

TRBV30	TRBJ2-2	NA	NA	CAWSVLRERTGELFF	TGTGCCTGGAGTGTACTAAGGGAACGCACCGGGGAGCTGTTTTTT
TRBV27	TRBJ1-2	NA	TRBD1	CASSPQGTGGGYTF	TGTGCCAGCAGTCCTCAGGGGACAGGGGGCGGCTACACCTTC
TRBV23-1	TRBJ2-7	NA	TRBD1	CASGTGEAYEQYF	TGCGCCAGCGGGACAGGGGAGGCCTACGAGCAGTACTTC
TRBV28	TRBJ1-2	NA	TRBD1	CASGTGTAYGYTF	TGTGCCAGCGGAACCGGGACAGCTTATGGCTACACCTTC
TRBV19	TRBJ2-7	once	NA	CASSVQGAYEQYF	TGTGCCAGTAGTGTACAGGGTGCCTACGAGCAGTACTTC
TRBV1	TRBJ2-1	NA	NA	CTSSQIPCGSYNEQFF	TGCACCAGCAGCCAAATCCCTTGCGGCTCCTACAATGAGCAGTTCTTC
TRBV7-3	TRBJ1-1	NA	NA	CASSLAGMNTEAFF	TGTGCCAGCAGCTTAGCAGGGATGAACACTGAAGCTTTCTTT
TRBV11-3	TRBJ2-5	few	TRBD2	CASSSGTSSGTQYF	TGTGCCAGCAGCTCCGGGACTAGCAGTGGGACCCAGTACTTC
TRBV30	TRBJ2-3	NA	NA	CAWSVRQSSTDTQYF	TGTGCCTGGAGTGTAAGACAGAGCAGCACAGATACGCAGTATTTT
TRBV5-6	TRBJ2-1	NA	TRBD2	CASRKTGGSTNEQFF	TGTGCCAGCAGAAAGACCGGCGGGAGCACCAATGAGCAGTTCTTC
TRBV5-1	TRBJ2-3	few	TRBD1	CASRPQGESTDTQYF	TGCGCCAGCAGGCCGCAGGGGGAGAGCACAGATACGCAGTATTTT
TRBV7-2	TRBJ1-1	NA	TRBD1	CASSSRDRVSKAFF	TGTGCCAGCAGCTCCCGGGACAGGGTATCGAAGGCTTTCTTT
TRBV2	TRBJ2-1	few	NA	CASSVQGGSSYNEQFF	TGTGCCAGCAGCGTACAGGGAGGGAGCTCCTACAATGAGCAGTTCTTC
TRBV6-6	TRBJ2-1	NA	TRBD2	CASRLAGDNEQFF	TGTGCCAGCAGACTAGCGGGTGACAATGAGCAGTTCTTC
TRBV2	TRBJ1-5	NA	TRBD1	CASRGTGGGQPQHF	TGTGCCAGCAGGGGGACAGGGGGCGGTCAGCCCCAGCATTTT
TRBV28	TRBJ1-5	NA	NA	CASSLGGYLSQPQHF	TGTGCCAGCAGTTTGGGCGGATACCTTAGTCAGCCCCAGCATTTT
TRBV14	TRBJ2-1	NA	NA	CASSQESGLLYNEQFF	TGTGCCAGCAGCCAAGAGTCAGGCCTTTTATACAATGAGCAGTTCTTC
TRBV19	TRBJ1-1	few	NA	CASSPIGTVNTEAFF	TGTGCCAGTAGCCCCATAGGGACGGTGAACACTGAAGCTTTCTTT
TRBV13	TRBJ1-1	few	NA	CASSFQDITEAFF	TGTGCCAGCAGCTTTCAGGATATCACTGAAGCTTTCTTT
TRBV6-5	TRBJ2-7	NA	TRBD2	CASSGGGTSNEQYF	TGTGCCAGCAGCGGGGGAGGGACTAGCAACGAGCAGTACTTC
TRBV14	TRBJ2-3	NA	NA	CASSQVGAADTQYF	TGTGCCAGCAGCCAAGTAGGGGCGGCAGATACGCAGTATTTT
TRBV9	TRBJ2-7	NA	TRBD2	CASSALSSGGAYEQYF	TGTGCCAGCAGCGCACTATCTAGCGGGGGGGCCTACGAGCAGTACTTC
TRBV7-9	TRBJ2-2	NA	TRBD1	CASSSPGTGGTGELFF	TGTGCCAGCAGCTCCCCCGGGACAGGGGGCACCGGGGAGCTGTTTTTT
TRBV9	TRBJ1-3	few	NA	CASSVGDTIYF	TGTGCCAGCAGCGTCGGGGACACCATATATTTT
TRBV29-1	TRBJ1-1	NA	TRBD1	CSVRGQGYVTEAFF	TGCAGCGTTAGGGGACAGGGGTACGTGACTGAAGCTTTCTTT
TRBV11-2	TRBJ2-1	NA	TRBD1	CASSYRDRGHNEQFF	TGTGCCAGCAGCTACCGGGACAGGGGTCACAATGAGCAGTTCTTC
TRBV2	TRBJ1-6	NA	TRBD1	CASSTRQGSSPLHF	TGTGCCAGCAGTACCAGACAGGGATCGTCACCCCTCCACTTT
TRBV30	TRBJ2-1	few	TRBD2	CAWSAGTSGGGNEQFF	TGTGCCTGGAGCGCCGGGACTAGCGGGGGAGGCAATGAGCAGTTCTTC
TRBV30	TRBJ1-5	few	NA	CAWSQGHLNQPQHF	TGTGCCTGGAGTCAGGGACACCTCAATCAGCCCCAGCATTTT
TRBV9	TRBJ1-2	few	TRBD1	CASSDGQAIYGYTF	TGTGCCAGCAGCGACGGACAGGCAATTTATGGCTACACCTTC
TRBV30	TRBJ1-2	few	TRBD1	CAWSLGQADGYTF	TGTGCCTGGAGTCTTGGACAGGCAGATGGCTACACCTTC
TRBV6-5	TRBJ1-2	NA	NA	CASSTDRNYGYTF	TGTGCCAGCAGTACGGACAGAAACTATGGCTACACCTTC
TRBV7-2	TRBJ2-1	few	NA	CASSLVQGFSYNEQFF	TGTGCCAGCAGCTTAGTTCAGGGGTTCTCCTACAATGAGCAGTTCTTC
TRBV30	TRBJ2-1	few	TRBD2	CAWSRTSQGEQFF	TGTGCCTGGAGTCGGACTAGCCAAGGTGAGCAGTTCTTC
TRBV6-5	TRBJ1-4	NA	TRBD1	CASSPRDREKLFF	TGTGCCAGCAGTCCCCGGGACAGGGAAAAACTGTTTTTT
TRBV7-2	TRBJ2-7	NA	NA	CASGGAGHYEQYF	TGTGCCAGCGGTGGAGCGGGTCACTACGAGCAGTACTTC
TRBV19	TRBJ1-2	NA	NA	CASSIVWTAERGYTF	TGTGCCAGTAGTATAGTTTGGACAGCGGAACGTGGCTACACCTTC
TRBV7-2	TRBJ1-6	NA	NA	CASKALPYSPLHF	TGTGCCAGCAAGGCCCTACCTTATTCACCCCTCCACTTT
TRBV6-4	TRBJ1-5	NA	TRBD1	CASRPTGAINQPQHF	TGTGCCAGCAGACCGACAGGGGCGATCAATCAGCCCCAGCATTTT
TRBV29-1	TRBJ2-1	few	NA	CSVEGIRTDEQFF	TGCAGCGTTGAGGGGATACGGACGGATGAGCAGTTCTTC